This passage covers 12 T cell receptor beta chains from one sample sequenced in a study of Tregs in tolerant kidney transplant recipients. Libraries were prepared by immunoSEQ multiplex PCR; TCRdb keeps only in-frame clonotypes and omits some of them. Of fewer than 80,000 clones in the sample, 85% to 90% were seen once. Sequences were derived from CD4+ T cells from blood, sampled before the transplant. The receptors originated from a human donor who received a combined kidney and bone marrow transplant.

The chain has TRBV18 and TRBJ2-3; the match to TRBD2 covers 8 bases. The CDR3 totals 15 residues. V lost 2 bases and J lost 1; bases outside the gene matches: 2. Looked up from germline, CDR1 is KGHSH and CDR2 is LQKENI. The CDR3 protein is CASSPGTRGTDTQYF. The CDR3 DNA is TGTGCCAGCTCACCAGGGACTAGGGGCACAGATACGCAGTATTTT.

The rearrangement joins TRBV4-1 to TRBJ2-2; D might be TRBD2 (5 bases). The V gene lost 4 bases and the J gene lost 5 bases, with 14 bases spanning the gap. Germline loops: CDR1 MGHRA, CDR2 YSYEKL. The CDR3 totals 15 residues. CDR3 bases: TGCGCCAGCAGCCCAGGACTCACGAGGACCGGGGAGCTGTTTTTT. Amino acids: CASSPGLTRTGELFF.

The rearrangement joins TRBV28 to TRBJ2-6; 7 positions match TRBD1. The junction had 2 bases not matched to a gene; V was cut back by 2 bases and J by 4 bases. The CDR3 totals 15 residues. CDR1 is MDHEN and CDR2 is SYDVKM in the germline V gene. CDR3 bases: TGTGCCAGCAGTTTAAGGGGGCTCGGGGCCAACGTCCTGACTTTC. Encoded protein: CASSLRGLGANVLTF. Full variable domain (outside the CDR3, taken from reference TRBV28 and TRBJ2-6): DVKVTQSSRYLVKRTGEKVFLECVQDMDHENMFWYRQDPGLGLRLIYFSYDVKMKEKGDIPEGYSVSREKKERFSLILESASTNQTSMYLCASSLRGLGANVLTFGAGSRLTVL.

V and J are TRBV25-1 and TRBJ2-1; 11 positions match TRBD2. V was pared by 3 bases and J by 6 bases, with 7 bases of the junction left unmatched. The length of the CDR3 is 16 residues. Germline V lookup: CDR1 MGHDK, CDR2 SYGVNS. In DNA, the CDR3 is TGTGCCAGCAGTGACCCCACTAGCGGGAGCTTCAATGAGCAGTTCTTC. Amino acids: CASSDPTSGSFNEQFF.

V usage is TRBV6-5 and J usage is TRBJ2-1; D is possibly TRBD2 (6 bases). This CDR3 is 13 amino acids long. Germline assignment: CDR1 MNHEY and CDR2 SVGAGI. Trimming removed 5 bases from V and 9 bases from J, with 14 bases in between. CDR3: CASSRTPGAEQFF. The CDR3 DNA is TGTGCCAGCAGTCGCACTCCGGGAGCTGAGCAGTTCTTC.

This CDR3 is CASSLDQVGYTF. The CDR3 coding sequence is TGTGCCAGCAGCTTGGATCAGGTTGGCTACACCTTC. The chain joins TRBV5-4 to TRBJ1-2; D unclear. The V and J ends lost 0 bases and 7 bases respectively, with 7 bases between them. The germline V gene encodes CDR1 SGHNT and CDR2 YYREEE (reference sequence). The CDR3 has 12 amino acids. The full variable domain, completed using reference TRBV5-4 and TRBJ1-2, is ETGVTQSPTHLIKTRGQQVTLRCSSQSGHNTVSWYQQALGQGPQFIFQYYREEENGRGNFPPRFSGLQFPNYSSELNVNALELDDSALYLCASSLDQVGYTFGSGTRLTVV.

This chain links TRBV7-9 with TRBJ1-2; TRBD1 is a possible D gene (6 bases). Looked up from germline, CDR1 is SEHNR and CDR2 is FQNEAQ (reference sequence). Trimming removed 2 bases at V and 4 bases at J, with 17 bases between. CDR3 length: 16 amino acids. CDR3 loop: CASSLIRPGARYGYTF. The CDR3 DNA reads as TGTGCCAGCAGCTTAATTCGGCCAGGGGCGCGCTATGGCTACACCTTC. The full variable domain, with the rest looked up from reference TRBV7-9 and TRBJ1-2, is DTGVSQNPRHKITKRGQNVTFRCDPISEHNRLYWYRQTLGQGPEFLTYFQNEAQLEKSRLLSDRFSAERPKGSFSTLEIQRTEQGDSAMYLCASSLIRPGARYGYTFGSGTRLTVV.

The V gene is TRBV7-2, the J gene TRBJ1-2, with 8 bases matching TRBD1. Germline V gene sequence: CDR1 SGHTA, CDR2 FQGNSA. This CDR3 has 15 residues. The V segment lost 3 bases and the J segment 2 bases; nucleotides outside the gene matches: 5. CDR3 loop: CASSLTGQENYGYTF. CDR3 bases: TGTGCCAGCAGCTTGACGGGACAGGAGAACTATGGCTACACCTTC.

Here the CDR3 DNA reads TGTGCCAGCAGGAGGACAGAGAACACCGGGGAGCTGTTTTTT. Protein product: CASRRTENTGELFF. The V call is TRBV6-1, the J call TRBJ2-2; D is possibly TRBD1 (6 bases). Germline lookup yields CDR1 MNHNS and CDR2 SASEGT. The CDR3 is made up of 14 amino acids. Trimming stripped 6 bases from V and 1 base from J, with 9 bases between.

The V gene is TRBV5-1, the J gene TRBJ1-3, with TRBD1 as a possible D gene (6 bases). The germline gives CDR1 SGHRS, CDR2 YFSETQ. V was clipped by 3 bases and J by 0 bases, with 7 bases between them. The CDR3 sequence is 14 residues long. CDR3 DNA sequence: TGCGCCAGCAGCTCAGGGGCCTCTGGAAACACCATATATTTT. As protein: CASSSGASGNTIYF.

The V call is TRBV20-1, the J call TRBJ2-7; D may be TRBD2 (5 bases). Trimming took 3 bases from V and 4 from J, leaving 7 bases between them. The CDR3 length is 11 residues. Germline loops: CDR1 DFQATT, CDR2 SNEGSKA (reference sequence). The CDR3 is CSARDFYEQYF. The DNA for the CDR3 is TGCAGTGCTAGGGACTTTTACGAGCAGTACTTC.

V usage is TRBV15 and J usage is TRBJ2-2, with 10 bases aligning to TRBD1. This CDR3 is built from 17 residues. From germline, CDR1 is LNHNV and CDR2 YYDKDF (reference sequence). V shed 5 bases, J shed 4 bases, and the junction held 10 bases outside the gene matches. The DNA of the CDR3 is TGTGCCACCAGCGGACGGATGACAGGGGGCTTCACCGGGGAGCTGTTTTTT. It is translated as CATSGRMTGGFTGELFF.